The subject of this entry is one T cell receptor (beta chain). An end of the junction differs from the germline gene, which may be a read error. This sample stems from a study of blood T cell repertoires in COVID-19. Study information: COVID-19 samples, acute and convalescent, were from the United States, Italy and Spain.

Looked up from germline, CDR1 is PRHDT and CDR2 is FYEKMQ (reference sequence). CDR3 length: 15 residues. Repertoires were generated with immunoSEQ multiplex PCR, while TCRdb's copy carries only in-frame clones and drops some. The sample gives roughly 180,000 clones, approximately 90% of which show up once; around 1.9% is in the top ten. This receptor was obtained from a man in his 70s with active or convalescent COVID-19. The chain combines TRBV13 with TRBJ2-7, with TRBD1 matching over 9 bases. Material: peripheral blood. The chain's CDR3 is CASSLGTGLSYEQYF. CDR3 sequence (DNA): TGTGCCAGCAGCCTAGGGACAGGGCTCTCCTACGAGCAGTACTTC.